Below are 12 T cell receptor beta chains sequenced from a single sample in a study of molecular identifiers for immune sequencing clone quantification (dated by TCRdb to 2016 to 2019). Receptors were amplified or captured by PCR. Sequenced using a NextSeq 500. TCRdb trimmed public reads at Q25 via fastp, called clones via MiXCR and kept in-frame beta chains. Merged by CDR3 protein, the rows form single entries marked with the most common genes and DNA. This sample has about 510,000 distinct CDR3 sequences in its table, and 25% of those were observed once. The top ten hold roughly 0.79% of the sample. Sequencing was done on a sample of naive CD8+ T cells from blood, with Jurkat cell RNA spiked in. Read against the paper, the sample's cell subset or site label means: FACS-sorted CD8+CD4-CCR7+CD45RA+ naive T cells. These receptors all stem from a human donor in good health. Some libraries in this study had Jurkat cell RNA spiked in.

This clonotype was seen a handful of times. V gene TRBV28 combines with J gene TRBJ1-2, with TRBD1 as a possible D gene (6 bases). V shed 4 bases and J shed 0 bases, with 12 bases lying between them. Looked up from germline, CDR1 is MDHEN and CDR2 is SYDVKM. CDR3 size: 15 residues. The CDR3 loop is CASSSLQGTNYGYTF. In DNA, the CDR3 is TGTGCCAGCAGTTCCCTTCAGGGGACTAACTATGGCTACACCTTC.

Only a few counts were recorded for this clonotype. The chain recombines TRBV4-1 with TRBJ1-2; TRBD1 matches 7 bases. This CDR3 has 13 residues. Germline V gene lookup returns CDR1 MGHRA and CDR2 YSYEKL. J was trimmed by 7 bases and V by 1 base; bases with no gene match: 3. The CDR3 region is CASSQGGGAGYTF. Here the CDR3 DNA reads TGCGCCAGCAGCCAAGGAGGGGGCGCTGGCTACACCTTC.

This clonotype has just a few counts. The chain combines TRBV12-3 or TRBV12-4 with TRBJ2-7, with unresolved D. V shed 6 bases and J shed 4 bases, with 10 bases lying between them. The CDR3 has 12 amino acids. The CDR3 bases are TGTGCCAGCAGCCTTCTTCTTTACGAGCAGTACTTC. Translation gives CASSLLLYEQYF.

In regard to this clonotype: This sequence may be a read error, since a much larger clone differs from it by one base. The CDR3 DNA reads as TGTGCCAGCAGCTTAGGGGGACAGGGTATTACTGAAGCTTTCTTT. It specifies CASSLGGQGITEAFF. The chain is built from TRBV7-9 and TRBJ1-1; 9 bases fit TRBD1. Germline V gene data show CDR1 as SEHNR and CDR2 as FQNEAQ (reference sequence). This CDR3 is 15 amino acids long. Losses at the gene ends were 1 base for V and 5 bases for J; bases not matched to a gene: 5.

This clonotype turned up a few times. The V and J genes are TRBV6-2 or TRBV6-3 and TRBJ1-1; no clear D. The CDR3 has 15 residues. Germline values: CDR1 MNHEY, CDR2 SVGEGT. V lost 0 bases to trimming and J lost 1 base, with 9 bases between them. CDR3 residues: CASSYSLGKNTEAFF. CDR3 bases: TGTGCCAGCAGTTACTCGCTTGGGAAGAACACTGAAGCTTTCTTT.

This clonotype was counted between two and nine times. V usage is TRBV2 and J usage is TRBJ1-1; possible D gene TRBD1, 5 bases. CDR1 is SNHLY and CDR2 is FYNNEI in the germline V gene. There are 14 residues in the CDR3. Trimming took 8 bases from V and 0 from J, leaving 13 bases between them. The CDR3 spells CASGKGSMNTEAFF. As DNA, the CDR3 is TGTGCCAGCGGTAAGGGGAGCATGAACACTGAAGCTTTCTTT.

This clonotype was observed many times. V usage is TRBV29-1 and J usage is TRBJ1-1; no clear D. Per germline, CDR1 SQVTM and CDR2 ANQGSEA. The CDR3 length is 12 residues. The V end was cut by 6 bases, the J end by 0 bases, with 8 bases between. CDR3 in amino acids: CSVEIMNTEAFF. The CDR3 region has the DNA TGCAGCGTGGAGATTATGAACACTGAAGCTTTCTTT.

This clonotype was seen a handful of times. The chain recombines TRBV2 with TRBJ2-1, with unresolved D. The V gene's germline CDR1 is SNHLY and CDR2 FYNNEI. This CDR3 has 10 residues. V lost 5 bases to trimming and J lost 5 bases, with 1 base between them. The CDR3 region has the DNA TGTGCCAGCAGTAACAATGAGCAGTTCTTC. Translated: CASSNNEQFF.

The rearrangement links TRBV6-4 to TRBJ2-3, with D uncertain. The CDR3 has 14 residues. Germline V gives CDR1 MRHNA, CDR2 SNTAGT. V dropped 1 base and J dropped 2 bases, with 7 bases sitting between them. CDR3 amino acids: CASSDYGLTDTQYF. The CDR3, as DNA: TGTGCCAGCAGTGACTACGGCCTCACAGATACGCAGTATTTT.

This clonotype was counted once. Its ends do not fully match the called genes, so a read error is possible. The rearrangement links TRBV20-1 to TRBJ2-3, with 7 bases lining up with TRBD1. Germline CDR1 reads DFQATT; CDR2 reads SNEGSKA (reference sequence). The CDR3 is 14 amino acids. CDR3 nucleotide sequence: TGCAGTGCTAGAGATATAGGGGGCACAGATGCGCAGTATTTT. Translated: CSARDIGGTDAQYF.

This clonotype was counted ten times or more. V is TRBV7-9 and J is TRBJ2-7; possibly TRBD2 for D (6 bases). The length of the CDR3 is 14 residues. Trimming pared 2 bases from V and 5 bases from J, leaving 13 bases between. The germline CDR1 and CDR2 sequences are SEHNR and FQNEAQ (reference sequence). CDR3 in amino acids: CASSLIATRDEQYF. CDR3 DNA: TGTGCCAGCAGCTTAATTGCGACTAGGGACGAGCAGTACTTC.

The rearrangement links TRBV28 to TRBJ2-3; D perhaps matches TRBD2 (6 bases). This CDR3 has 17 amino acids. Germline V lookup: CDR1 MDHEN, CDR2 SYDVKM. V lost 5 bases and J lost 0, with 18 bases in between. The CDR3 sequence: CASSLQRGISSTDTQYF. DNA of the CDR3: TGTGCCAGCAGTCTCCAACGGGGGATATCTAGCACAGATACGCAGTATTTT.